Following are 6 T cell receptor beta chains from one sample sequenced in a study of spatial heterogeneity in lung cancer. Notes on the study in general: Counts of expanded alpha and beta TCRs within tumors tracked the tumor nonsynonymous mutation count.

A single record per CDR3 protein comes from TCRdb applying MiXCR to the 5' RACE reads. The table has 100,000 or so distinct CDR3 sequences, approximately 4% seen once. Their antigen targets remain unknown. The sample's time point: sample taken at primary tumor resection. The specimen comprised lung tumor tissue, sampled at surgery. Receptors originate from a male donor with early-stage non-small cell lung cancer.

This clonotype has just a few counts. This chain links TRBV10-2 with TRBJ2-2, with D perhaps being TRBD1 or TRBD2 (5 bases each). CDR3 size: 14 residues. V was shortened by 8 bases and J by 0 bases, with 10 bases between the two germline ends. Germline CDR1 is WSHSY and CDR2 is SAAADI. The CDR3: CASSMGANTGELFF. CDR3 coding DNA: TGCGCCAGCTCCATGGGGGCGAACACCGGGGAGCTGTTTTTT.

Many counts were recorded for this clonotype. The chain employs TRBV28 and TRBJ1-1; D unclear. This CDR3 contains 16 residues. V lost 5 bases and J lost 1, with 17 bases in between. Germline CDR1 reads MDHEN; CDR2 reads SYDVKM. For the CDR3, the DNA is TGTGCCAGCAGTCCCTTATGGGGAGTGTGGAACACTGAAGCTTTCTTT. Protein: CASSPLWGVWNTEAFF. The full variable domain, its missing parts supplied by reference TRBV28 and TRBJ1-1, is DVKVTQSSRYLVKRTGEKVFLECVQDMDHENMFWYRQDPGLGLRLIYFSYDVKMKEKGDIPEGYSVSREKKERFSLILESASTNQTSMYLCASSPLWGVWNTEAFFGQGTRLTVV.

The chain couples TRBV5-4 to TRBJ2-3; the match to TRBD1 covers 11 bases. The CDR3 consists of 16 residues. The junction had 2 bases not matched to a gene; V was cut back by 0 bases and J by 2 bases. Germline CDR1 is SGHNT and CDR2 is YYREEE (reference sequence). The CDR3 here is CASSLGDRGSTDTQYF. DNA of the CDR3: TGTGCCAGCAGCTTGGGGGACAGGGGGTCCACAGATACGCAGTATTTT.

This clonotype was seen many times. The V and J genes are TRBV20-1 and TRBJ1-2; 7 bases agree with TRBD1. This CDR3 spans 14 amino acids. The ends lost 0 bases at V and 7 bases at J; junction bases unmatched: 8. CDR1 is DFQATT, CDR2 SNEGSKA, per germline (reference sequence). CDR3 loop: CSARDWEGAGGYTF. The CDR3 coding sequence is TGCAGTGCTAGAGATTGGGAGGGGGCAGGTGGCTACACCTTC.

Ten or more counts support this clonotype. This rearrangement joins TRBV28 to TRBJ1-3; D possibly corresponds to TRBD1 (6 bases). Trimming left V 5 bases short and J 2 bases short, with 10 bases between. CDR1 MDHEN and CDR2 SYDVKM come from the germline V gene. This CDR3 has 14 residues. The CDR3 DNA reads as TGTGCCAGCAGTGATGGGGGCCCTGGAAACACCATATATTTT. Translated, it gives CASSDGGPGNTIYF.

This clonotype was seen many times. The rearrangement uses TRBV20-1 and TRBJ2-1, with D possibly TRBD2 on 6 matching bases. This CDR3 contains 16 residues. Trimming removed 6 bases at V and 4 bases at J, with 22 bases between. CDR1 is DFQATT and CDR2 is SNEGSKA in the germline V gene (reference sequence). CDR3 coding DNA: TGCAGTGCCCCGGAGGGTAGTGGGATAGGGTACAATGAGCAGTTCTTC. This codes for CSAPEGSGIGYNEQFF.